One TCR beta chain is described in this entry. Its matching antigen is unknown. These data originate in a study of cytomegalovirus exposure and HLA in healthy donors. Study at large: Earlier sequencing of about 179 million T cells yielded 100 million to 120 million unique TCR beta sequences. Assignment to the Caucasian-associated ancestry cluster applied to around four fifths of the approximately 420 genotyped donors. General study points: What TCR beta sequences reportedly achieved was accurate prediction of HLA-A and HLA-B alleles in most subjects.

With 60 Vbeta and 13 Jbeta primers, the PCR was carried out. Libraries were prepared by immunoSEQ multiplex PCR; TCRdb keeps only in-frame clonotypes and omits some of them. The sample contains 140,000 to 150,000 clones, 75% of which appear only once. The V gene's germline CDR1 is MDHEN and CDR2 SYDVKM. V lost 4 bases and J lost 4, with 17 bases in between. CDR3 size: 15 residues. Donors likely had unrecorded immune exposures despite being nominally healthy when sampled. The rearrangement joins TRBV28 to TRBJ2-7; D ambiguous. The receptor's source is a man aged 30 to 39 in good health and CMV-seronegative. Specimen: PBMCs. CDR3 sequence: CASSSSTNSGYEQYF. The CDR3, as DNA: TGTGCCAGCAGTTCCTCTACCAATTCCGGGTACGAGCAGTACTTC.